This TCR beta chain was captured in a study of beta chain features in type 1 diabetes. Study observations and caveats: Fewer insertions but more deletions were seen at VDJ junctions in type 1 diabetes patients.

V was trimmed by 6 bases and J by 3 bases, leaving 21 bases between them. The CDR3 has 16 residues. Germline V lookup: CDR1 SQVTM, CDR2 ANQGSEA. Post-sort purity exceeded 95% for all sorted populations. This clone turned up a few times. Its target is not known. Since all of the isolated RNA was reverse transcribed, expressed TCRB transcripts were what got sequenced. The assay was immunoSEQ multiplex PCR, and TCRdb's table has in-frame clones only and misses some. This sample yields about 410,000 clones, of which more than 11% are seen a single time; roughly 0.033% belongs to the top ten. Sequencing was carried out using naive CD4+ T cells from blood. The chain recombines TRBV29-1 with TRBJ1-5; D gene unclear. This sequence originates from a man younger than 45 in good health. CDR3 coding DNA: TGCAGCGTCCGAGGAGTGGGCAGTGGGTCCAATCAGCCCCAGCATTTT. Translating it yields CSVRGVGSGSNQPQHF.